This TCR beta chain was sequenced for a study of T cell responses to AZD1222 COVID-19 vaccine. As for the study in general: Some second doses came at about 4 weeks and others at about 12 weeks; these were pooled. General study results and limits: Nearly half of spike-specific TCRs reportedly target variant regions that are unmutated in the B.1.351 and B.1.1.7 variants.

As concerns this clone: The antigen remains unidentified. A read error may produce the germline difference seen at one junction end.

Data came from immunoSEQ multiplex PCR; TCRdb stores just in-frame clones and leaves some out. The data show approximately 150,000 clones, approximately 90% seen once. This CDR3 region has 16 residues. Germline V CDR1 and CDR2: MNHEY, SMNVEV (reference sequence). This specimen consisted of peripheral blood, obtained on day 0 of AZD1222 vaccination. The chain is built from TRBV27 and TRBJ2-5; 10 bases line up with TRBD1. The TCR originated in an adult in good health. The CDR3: CASSLSDRGRSETQYF. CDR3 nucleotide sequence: TGTGCCAGCAGTCTATCGGACAGGGGGAGATCTGAGACCCAGTACTTC.